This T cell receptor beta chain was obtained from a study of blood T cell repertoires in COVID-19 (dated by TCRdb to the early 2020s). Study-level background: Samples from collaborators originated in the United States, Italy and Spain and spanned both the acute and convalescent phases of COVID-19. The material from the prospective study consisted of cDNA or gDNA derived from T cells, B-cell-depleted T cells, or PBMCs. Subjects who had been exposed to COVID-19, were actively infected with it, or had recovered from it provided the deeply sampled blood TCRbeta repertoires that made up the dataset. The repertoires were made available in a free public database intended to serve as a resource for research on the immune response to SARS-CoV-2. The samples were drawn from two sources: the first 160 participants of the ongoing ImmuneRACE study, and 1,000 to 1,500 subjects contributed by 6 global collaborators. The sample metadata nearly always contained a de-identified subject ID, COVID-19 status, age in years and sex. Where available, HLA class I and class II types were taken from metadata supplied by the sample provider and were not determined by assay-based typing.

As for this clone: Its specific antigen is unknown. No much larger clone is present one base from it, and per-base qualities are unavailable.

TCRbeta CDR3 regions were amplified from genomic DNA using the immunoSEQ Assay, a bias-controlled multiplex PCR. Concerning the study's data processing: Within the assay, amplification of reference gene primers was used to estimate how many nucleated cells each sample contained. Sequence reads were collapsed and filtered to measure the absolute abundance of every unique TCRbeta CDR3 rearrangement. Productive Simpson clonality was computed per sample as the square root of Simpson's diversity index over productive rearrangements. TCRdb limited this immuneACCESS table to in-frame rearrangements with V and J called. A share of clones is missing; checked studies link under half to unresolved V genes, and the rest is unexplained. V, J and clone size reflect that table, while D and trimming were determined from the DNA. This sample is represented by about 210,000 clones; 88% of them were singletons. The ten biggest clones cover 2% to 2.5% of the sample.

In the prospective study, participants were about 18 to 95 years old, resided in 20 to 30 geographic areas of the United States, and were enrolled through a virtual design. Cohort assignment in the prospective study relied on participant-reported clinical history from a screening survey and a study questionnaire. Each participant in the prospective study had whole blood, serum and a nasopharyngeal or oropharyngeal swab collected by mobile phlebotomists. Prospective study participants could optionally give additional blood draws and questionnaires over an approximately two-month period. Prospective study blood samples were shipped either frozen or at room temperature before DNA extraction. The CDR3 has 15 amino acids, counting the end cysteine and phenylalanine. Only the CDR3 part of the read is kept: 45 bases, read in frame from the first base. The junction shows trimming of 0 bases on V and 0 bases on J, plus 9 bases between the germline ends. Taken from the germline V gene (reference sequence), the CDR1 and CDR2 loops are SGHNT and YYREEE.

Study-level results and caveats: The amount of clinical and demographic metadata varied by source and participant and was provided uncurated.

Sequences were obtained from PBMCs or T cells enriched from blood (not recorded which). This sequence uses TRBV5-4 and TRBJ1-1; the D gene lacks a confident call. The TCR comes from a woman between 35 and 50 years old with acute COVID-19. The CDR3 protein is CASSLGGSLNTEAFF. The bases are TGTGCCAGCAGCTTGGGAGGGAGCTTGAACACTGAAGCTTTCTTT.